The 8 T cell receptor beta chains presented below share a single source sample, sequenced in a study of CD8+ T cells in alopecia areata. Following RNA extraction, reverse transcription yielded cDNA that acted as the sequencing template. Profiling relied on immunoSEQ multiplex PCR, and the TCRdb table lists in-frame clones only, not all of them. The sample includes 150,000 or so clones, 87% seen only once; the top ten take around 16%. Sequenced here: CD8+ T cells sorted from blood, sampled at week 0. The receptors stem from a human donor with alopecia areata.

The chain recombines TRBV7-3 with TRBJ2-3; 14 nucleotides line up with TRBD2. This CDR3 is built from 16 residues. Germline lookup yields CDR1 SGHTA and CDR2 FQGTGA. The ends lost 4 bases at V and 4 bases at J; junction bases unmatched: 4. This chain's CDR3 is CASSSTSGGAADTQYF. The CDR3 coding sequence is TGTGCCAGCAGCTCGACTAGCGGGGGGGCCGCAGATACGCAGTATTTT.

This clone was seen only a few times. The chain couples TRBV29-1 to TRBJ2-1, with TRBD1 matching over 9 bases. Germline V gene sequence: CDR1 SQVTM, CDR2 ANQGSEA. V shed 5 bases and J 3 bases; nucleotides not matched to a gene: 17. This CDR3 is built from 18 residues. The CDR3 here is CSVYPGQGNGGNYNEQFF. The CDR3 coding sequence is TGCAGCGTTTACCCGGGACAGGGAAACGGGGGGAACTACAATGAGCAGTTCTTC.

The chain uses TRBV19 and TRBJ2-1; D gene unclear. Trimming took off 4 bases at V and 2 bases at J, with 6 bases between the two ends. Germline V lookup: CDR1 LNHDA, CDR2 SQIVND (reference sequence). The CDR3 runs to 13 residues. CDR3 DNA: TGTGCCAGTAGTAGCGCTCCCTACAATGAGCAGTTCTTC. This gives the protein CASSSAPYNEQFF.

V usage is TRBV10-3 and J usage is TRBJ2-1; D ambiguous. Trimming took 0 bases from V and 8 from J, leaving 8 bases between them. The CDR3 has 13 amino acids. Per germline, CDR1 ENHRY and CDR2 SYGVKD. The CDR3 region is CAISESSSHEQFF. The DNA of the CDR3 is TGTGCCATCAGTGAGTCGTCAAGCCATGAGCAGTTCTTC.

The chain uses TRBV5-1 and TRBJ2-1, with D possibly being TRBD2 (6 bases). The CDR3 is made up of 16 amino acids. The V gene's germline CDR1 is SGHRS and CDR2 YFSETQ. Trimming took off 0 bases at V and 9 bases at J, with 19 bases between the two ends. The CDR3 loop reads CASSLEVGGPSVEQFF. The CDR3 nucleotides are TGCGCCAGCAGCTTGGAGGTGGGAGGCCCTTCTGTTGAGCAGTTCTTC.

This chain uses TRBV5-6 with TRBJ2-1, with TRBD2 identical over 11 bases. The V gene's germline CDR1 is SGHDT and CDR2 YYEEEE. The CDR3 spans 15 residues. V was clipped by 4 bases and J by 8 bases; unmatched bases: 8. The chain's CDR3 is CASSPYSGRVDEQFF. CDR3 nucleotides: TGTGCCAGCAGCCCGTATAGCGGGAGGGTCGATGAGCAGTTCTTC.

The chain couples TRBV10-1 to TRBJ2-1; 7 bases are a match to TRBD1. The V gene's germline CDR1 is WNHNN and CDR2 SYGVQD (reference sequence). After removal of 5 bases from V and 0 bases from J, the junction contained 4 bases not matched to a gene. The CDR3 is made up of 15 amino acids. CDR3 amino acids: CASSRDSSSYNEQFF. Written as DNA, the CDR3 is TGCGCCAGCAGTCGGGACAGCAGCTCCTACAATGAGCAGTTCTTC.

The chain employs TRBV7-2 and TRBJ2-1; 9 positions match TRBD2. The CDR3 runs 16 residues. Germline lookup yields CDR1 SGHTA and CDR2 FQGNSA. Losses at the gene ends were 6 bases for V and 5 bases for J; bases not matched to a gene: 11. CDR3 DNA sequence: TGTGCCAGCAGTTCCCCGGGGAGCGGGGGGAACAATGAGCAGTTCTTC. Translation: CASSSPGSGGNNEQFF.